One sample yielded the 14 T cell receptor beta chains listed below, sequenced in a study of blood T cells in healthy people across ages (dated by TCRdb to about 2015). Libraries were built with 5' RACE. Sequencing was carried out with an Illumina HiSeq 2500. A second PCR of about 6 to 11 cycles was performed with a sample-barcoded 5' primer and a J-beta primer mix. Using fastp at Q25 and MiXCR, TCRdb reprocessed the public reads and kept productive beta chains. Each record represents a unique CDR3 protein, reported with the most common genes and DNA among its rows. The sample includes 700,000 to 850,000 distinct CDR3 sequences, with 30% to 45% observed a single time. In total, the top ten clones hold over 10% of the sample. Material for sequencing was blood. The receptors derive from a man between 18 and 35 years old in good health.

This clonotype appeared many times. CDR3 sequence: CASSSTNIYGYTF. The CDR3, as DNA: TGTGCCAGCAGTTCCACGAACATCTATGGCTACACCTTC. This chain links TRBV6-2 or TRBV6-3 with TRBJ1-2; D ambiguous. The germline CDR1 and CDR2 sequences are MNHEY and SVGEGT. The CDR3 consists of 13 residues. Deletions cut 4 bases from V and 4 bases from J, with 10 bases between.

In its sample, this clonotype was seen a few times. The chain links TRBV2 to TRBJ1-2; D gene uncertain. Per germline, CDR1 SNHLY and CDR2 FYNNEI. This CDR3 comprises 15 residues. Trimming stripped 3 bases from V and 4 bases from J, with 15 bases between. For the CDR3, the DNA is TGTGCCAGCAGTGATTCCGCGGATCTACCCTATGGCTACACCTTC. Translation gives CASSDSADLPYGYTF.

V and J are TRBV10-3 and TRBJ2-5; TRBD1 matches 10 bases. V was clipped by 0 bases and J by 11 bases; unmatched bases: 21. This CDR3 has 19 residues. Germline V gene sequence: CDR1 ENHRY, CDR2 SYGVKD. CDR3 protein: CAISESTQGRDRGPWEQYF. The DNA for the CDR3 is TGTGCCATCAGTGAGTCGACTCAGGGGAGGGACAGGGGACCGTGGGAGCAGTACTTC.

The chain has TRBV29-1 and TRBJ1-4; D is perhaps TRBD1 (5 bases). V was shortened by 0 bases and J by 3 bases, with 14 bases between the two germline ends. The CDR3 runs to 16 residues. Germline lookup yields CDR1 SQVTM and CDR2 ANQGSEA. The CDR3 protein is CSVEDPGGLANEKLFF. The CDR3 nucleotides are TGCAGCGTTGAAGATCCGGGGGGTTTGGCTAATGAAAAACTGTTTTTT.

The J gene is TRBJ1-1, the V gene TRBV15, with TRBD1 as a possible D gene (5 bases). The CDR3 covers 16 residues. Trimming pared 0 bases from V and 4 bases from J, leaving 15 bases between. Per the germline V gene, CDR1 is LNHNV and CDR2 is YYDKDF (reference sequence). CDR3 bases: TGTGCCACCAGCAGAGATCGGGCGGGGGGGGGCACTGAAGCTTTCTTT. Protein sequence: CATSRDRAGGGTEAFF.

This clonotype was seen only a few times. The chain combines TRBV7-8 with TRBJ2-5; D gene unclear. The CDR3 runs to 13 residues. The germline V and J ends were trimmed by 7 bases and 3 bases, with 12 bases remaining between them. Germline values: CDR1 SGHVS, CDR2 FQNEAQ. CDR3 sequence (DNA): TGTGCCAGCATAGGGCAGTCAGAAGAGACCCAGTACTTC. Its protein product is CASIGQSEETQYF.

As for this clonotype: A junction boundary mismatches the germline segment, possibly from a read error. This CDR3 reads CSARDRRGNTGAFF. The CDR3 DNA reads TGCAGTGCCAGAGATCGGAGAGGGAACACTGGAGCTTTCTTT. This chain joins TRBV20-1 and TRBJ1-1; no clear D gene. Germline lookup yields CDR1 DFQATT and CDR2 SNEGSKA (reference sequence). This CDR3 has 14 amino acids.

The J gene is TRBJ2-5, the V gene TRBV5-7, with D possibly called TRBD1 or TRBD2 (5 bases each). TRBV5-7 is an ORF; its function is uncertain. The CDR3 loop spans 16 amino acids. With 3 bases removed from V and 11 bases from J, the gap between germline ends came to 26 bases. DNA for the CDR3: TGTGCCAGCAGCTCCCCCGGGACCGCCAACCTCAATGAGCAGTACTTC. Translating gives CASSSPGTANLNEQYF.

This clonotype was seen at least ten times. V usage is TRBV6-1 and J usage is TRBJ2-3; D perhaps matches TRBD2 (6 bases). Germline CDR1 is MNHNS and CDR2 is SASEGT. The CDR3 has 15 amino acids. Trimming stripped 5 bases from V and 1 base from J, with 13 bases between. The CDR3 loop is CASSSGTSRTDTQYF. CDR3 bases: TGTGCCAGCAGTTCGGGGACTTCCCGCACAGATACGCAGTATTTT.

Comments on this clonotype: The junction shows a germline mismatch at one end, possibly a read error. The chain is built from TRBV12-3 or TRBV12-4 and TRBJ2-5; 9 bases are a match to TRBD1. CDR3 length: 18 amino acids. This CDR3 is CASSEGQGTPEYQEAQYF. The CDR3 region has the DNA TGTGCCAGCAGCGAAGGACAGGGGACTCCGGAATACCAAGAGGCCCAGTACTTC.

The CDR3 region is CATNRGAGAAGNTIYF. CDR3 sequence (DNA): TGTGCCACCAACCGGGGGGCAGGGGCAGCTGGAAACACCATATATTTT. V and J are TRBV12-3 or TRBV12-4 and TRBJ1-3, with a possible D match to TRBD1 (6 bases). Trimming removed 10 bases from V and 2 bases from J, with 21 bases in between. This CDR3 is built from 16 residues.

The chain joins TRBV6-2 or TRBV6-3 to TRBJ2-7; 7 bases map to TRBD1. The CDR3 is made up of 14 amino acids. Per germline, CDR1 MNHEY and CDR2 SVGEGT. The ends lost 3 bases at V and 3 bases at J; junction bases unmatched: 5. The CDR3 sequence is CASSYRDSFYEQYF. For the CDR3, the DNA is TGTGCCAGCAGTTATAGGGACAGCTTCTACGAGCAGTACTTC.

For the CDR3, the DNA is TGTGCCAGCAGCAAAGATAGGGACGGTGCCTACGAGCAGTACTTC. Amino acid sequence: CASSKDRDGAYEQYF. V and J are TRBV21-1 and TRBJ2-7; TRBD1 is taken as the D call from the table, unchecked against the DNA. TRBV21-1 is classified as a pseudogene. The CDR3 runs 15 residues.

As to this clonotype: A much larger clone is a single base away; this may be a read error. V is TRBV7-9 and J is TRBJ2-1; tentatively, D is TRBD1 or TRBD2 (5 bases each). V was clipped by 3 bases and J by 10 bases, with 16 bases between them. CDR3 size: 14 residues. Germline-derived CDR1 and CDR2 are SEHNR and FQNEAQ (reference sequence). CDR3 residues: CASSFYPGTYEQFF. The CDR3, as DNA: TGTGCCAGCAGCTTCTATCCAGGGACCTACGAGCAGTTCTTC.